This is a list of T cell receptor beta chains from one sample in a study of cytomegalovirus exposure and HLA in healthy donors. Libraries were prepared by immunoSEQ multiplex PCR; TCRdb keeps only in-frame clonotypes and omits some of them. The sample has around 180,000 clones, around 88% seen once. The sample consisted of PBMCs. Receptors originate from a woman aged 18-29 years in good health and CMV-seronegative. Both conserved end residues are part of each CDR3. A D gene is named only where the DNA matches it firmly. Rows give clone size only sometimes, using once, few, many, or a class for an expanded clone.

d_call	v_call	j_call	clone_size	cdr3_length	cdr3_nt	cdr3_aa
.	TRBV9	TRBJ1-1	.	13	TGTGCCAGCAGCGTGGGGAGGGACGCTGAAGCTTTCTTT	CASSVGRDAEAFF
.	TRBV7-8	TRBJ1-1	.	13	TGTGCCAGCAGCTTAGAACCCAGCACTGAAGCTTTCTTT	CASSLEPSTEAFF
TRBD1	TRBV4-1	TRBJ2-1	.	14	TGCGCCAGCAGTTACCGGGACAGGGGGAATGAGCAGTTCTTC	CASSYRDRGNEQFF
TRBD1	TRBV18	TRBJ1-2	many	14	TGTGCCAGCTCCGCAGGGGGCGCTCAGTATGGCTACACCTTC	CASSAGGAQYGYTF
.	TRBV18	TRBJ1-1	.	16	TGTGCCAGCTCACCCTATATGACGGGGATGAACACTGAAGCTTTCTTT	CASSPYMTGMNTEAFF
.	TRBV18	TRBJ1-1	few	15	TGTGCCAGCTCACCACGGGCACAGGAGAACACTGAAGCTTTCTTT	CASSPRAQENTEAFF
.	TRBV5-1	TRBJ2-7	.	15	TGCGCCAGCAGCGCCCCCGGTCCACCCTCGTACGAGCAGTACTTC	CASSAPGPPSYEQYF
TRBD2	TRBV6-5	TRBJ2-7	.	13	TGTGCCAGCACTAGCGGGGGGGCAGACGAGCAGTACTTC	CASTSGGADEQYF
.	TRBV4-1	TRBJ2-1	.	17	TGCGCCAGCAGCCAACCAACAACAGTTAGACGAAACAATGAGCAGTTCTTC	CASSQPTTVRRNNEQFF
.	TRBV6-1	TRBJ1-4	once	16	TGTGCCAGCAGTGGATTACAGGGAGGGGCTAATGAAAAACTGTTTTTT	CASSGLQGGANEKLFF
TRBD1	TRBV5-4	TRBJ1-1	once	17	TGTGCCAGCAGCATTGGCCCAGCCGGGACAGCGAACACTGAAGCTTTCTTT	CASSIGPAGTANTEAFF
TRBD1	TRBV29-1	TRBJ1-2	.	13	TGCAGCGTTAACCGGGACAGAATCTATGGCTACACCTTC	CSVNRDRIYGYTF
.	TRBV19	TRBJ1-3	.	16	TGTGCCAGTAGTATGCCCGGGACAAAGATTGGAAACACCATATATTTT	CASSMPGTKIGNTIYF
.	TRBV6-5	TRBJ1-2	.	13	TGTGCCAGCAGCCCTGTGGGGGGCTATGGCTACACCTTC	CASSPVGGYGYTF
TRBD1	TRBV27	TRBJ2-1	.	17	TGTGCCAGCAGTTTCCCTCTTACAGGGGGCGCAGGTAATGAGCAGTTCTTC	CASSFPLTGGAGNEQFF
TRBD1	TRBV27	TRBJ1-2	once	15	TGTGCCAGCAGTACCCGGGACAGGGGTTACTATGGCTACACCTTC	CASSTRDRGYYGYTF
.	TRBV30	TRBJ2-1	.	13	TGTGCCTGGAGCTATAGATCTCTGAATGAGCAGTTCTTC	CAWSYRSLNEQFF
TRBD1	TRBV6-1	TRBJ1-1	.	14	TGTGCCAGCAGTTGGGACAGGGAGGTTACTGAAGCTTTCTTT	CASSWDREVTEAFF